This T cell receptor beta chain was sequenced in a study of radiation and T cells in renal cell carcinoma. Measured with immunoSEQ multiplex PCR; TCRdb has only the in-frame clones, and not every one. The table shows 150,000 to 190,000 clones, with roughly 90% occurring only once. Described time point: blood 2 weeks post-SBRT. The sample's treatment: 15 Gy SBRT to primary tumor, nephrectomy 4 weeks later. This TCR was sampled from a woman aged 45-59 years with renal cell carcinoma. The source was blood, collected from a patient whose treatment included radiotherapy and nephrectomy.

CDR3 sequence (DNA): TGCGCCAGCAGTGAGGAACTCAGGGTCACTGGAAACACCATATATTTT. Translating it yields CASSEELRVTGNTIYF. The chain uses TRBV10-2 and TRBJ1-3, with D tentatively TRBD1 (5 bases). Germline V gene data show CDR1 as WSHSY and CDR2 as SAAADI. The CDR3 runs 16 residues. The V end was cut by 2 bases, the J end by 2 bases, with 13 bases between.